One and the same sample provided the 17 T cell receptor beta chains below, sequenced in a study of T cells in Graves' hyperthyroidism and ophthalmopathy. From RNA transcripts, TCR beta CDR3 regions were amplified. HTBI primers were the set used in a first-round RT-PCR of the TCR CDR3. TCRdb re-derived calls from the multiplex PCR reads in MiXCR, one entry per CDR3 protein. This table has some 400,000 distinct CDR3 sequences, about 19% appearing once. The sequenced sample was blood. These receptors were obtained from a woman aged 18-35 years with Graves' hyperthyroidism.

At least ten counts were recorded for this clonotype. At one end, the junction sequence differs from germline, possibly due to a read error. The chain recombines TRBV5-1 with TRBJ2-5; D is uncertain. Germline values: CDR1 SGHRS, CDR2 YFSETQ. The CDR3 runs 12 residues. Here the CDR3 reads CASSLYGETQYF. The CDR3 nucleotides are TGTGCCAGCAGTTTATACGGAGAGACCCAGTACTTC.

At least ten counts were recorded for this clonotype. CDR3 loop: CSARDGRVPGNTEAFF. The CDR3 DNA is TGCAGTGCTAGAGACGGCAGGGTGCCTGGGAACACTGAAGCTTTCTTT. The chain is built from TRBV20-1 and TRBJ1-1, with D tentatively TRBD1 (5 bases). Looked up from germline, CDR1 is DFQATT and CDR2 is SNEGSKA (reference sequence). The CDR3 length is 16 residues. The V gene lost 0 bases and the J gene lost 1 base, with 15 bases spanning the gap.

This clonotype was detected ten times or more. The chain combines TRBV29-1 with TRBJ1-1, with TRBD1 matching 8 bases. In germline, CDR1 is SQVTM, CDR2 ANQGSEA. V lost 2 bases to trimming and J lost 1 base; unmatched junction nucleotides: 3. The CDR3 sequence is 14 residues long. The CDR3 protein is CSVERQGKNTEAFF. The CDR3 coding sequence is TGCAGCGTTGAAAGACAGGGGAAGAACACTGAAGCTTTCTTT.

V usage is TRBV7-8 and J usage is TRBJ1-6; TRBD1 might be the D (5 bases). This CDR3 contains 15 residues. The ends were cut back, 6 bases at V and 12 bases at J, with 21 bases in the middle. Germline V gene lookup returns CDR1 SGHVS and CDR2 FQNEAQ. The CDR3 region is CASRPGGSWALPLHF. Written as DNA, the CDR3 is TGTGCCAGCAGGCCGGGGGGAAGCTGGGCTTTACCCCTCCACTTT.

This clonotype was observed at least ten times. V gene TRBV28 combines with J gene TRBJ2-7; D gene unclear. The CDR3 has 12 residues. The V end lost 6 bases, the J end lost 5 bases, and 11 bases lay between the germline ends. CDR1 MDHEN and CDR2 SYDVKM come from the germline V gene. CDR3 bases: TGTGCCAGCAGCCCCCACGCTAACGAGCAGTACTTC. This translates into CASSPHANEQYF. The full variable domain, completed using reference TRBV28 and TRBJ2-7, is DVKVTQSSRYLVKRTGEKVFLECVQDMDHENMFWYRQDPGLGLRLIYFSYDVKMKEKGDIPEGYSVSREKKERFSLILESASTNQTSMYLCASSPHANEQYFGPGTRLTVT.

At least ten counts were recorded for this clonotype. J is TRBJ2-4 and V is TRBV7-8; D may be TRBD1 (5 bases). Germline V gives CDR1 SGHVS, CDR2 FQNEAQ. The CDR3 contains 16 residues. V was trimmed by 4 bases and J by 1 base, leaving 14 bases between them. In DNA, the CDR3 is TGTGCCAGCAGCTACCGACAGACGACGGCCAAAAACATTCAGTACTTC. Translating gives CASSYRQTTAKNIQYF. The full variable domain, with the rest looked up from reference TRBV7-8 and TRBJ2-4, is GAGVSQSPRYKVAKRGQDVALRCDPISGHVSLFWYQQALGQGPEFLTYFQNEAQLDKSGLPSDRFFAERPEGSVSTLKIQRTQQEDSAVYLCASSYRQTTAKNIQYFGAGTRLSVL.

There are many counts of this clonotype. The V call is TRBV19, the J call TRBJ1-2; D call uncertain. This CDR3 has 15 amino acids. Looked up from germline, CDR1 is LNHDA and CDR2 is SQIVND (reference sequence). V was cut by 6 bases and J by 4 bases, with 18 bases left in between. CDR3 in amino acids: CASRFRPTWGYGYTF. The DNA of the CDR3 is TGTGCCAGTAGGTTCCGACCTACATGGGGCTATGGCTACACCTTC. The whole variable domain, filled in from reference TRBV19 and TRBJ1-2, reads DGGITQSPKYLFRKEGQNVTLSCEQNLNHDAMYWYRQDPGQGLRLIYYSQIVNDFQKGDIAEGYSVSREKKESFPLTVTSAQKNPTAFYLCASRFRPTWGYGYTFGSGTRLTVV.

The sample holds many counts of this clonotype. The gene calls are TRBV11-2 and TRBJ2-7; 8 bases align to TRBD2. Germline V gene data show CDR1 as SGHAT and CDR2 as FQNNGV. V dropped 6 bases and J dropped 5; count of bases not matched to a gene: 15. CDR3 length: 16 amino acids. The CDR3, as DNA: TGTGCCAGCAGATCGTCTCCCCACGGGGGGGCGGACGAGCAGTACTTC. This sequence encodes CASRSSPHGGADEQYF.

The sample holds many counts of this clonotype. The rearrangement joins TRBV2 to TRBJ2-7, with a weak D call TRBD1 (6 bases). Germline loops: CDR1 SNHLY, CDR2 FYNNEI. Trimming pared 7 bases from V and 1 base from J, leaving 17 bases between. This CDR3 region has 15 residues. The CDR3: CASTGQFMGSYEQYF. DNA of the CDR3: TGTGCCAGCACCGGACAGTTTATGGGATCCTACGAGCAGTACTTC.

This clonotype was observed many times. This chain connects TRBV6-1 to TRBJ1-5, with D tentatively TRBD1 (5 bases). The V end lost 10 bases, the J end lost 2 bases, and 18 bases lay between the germline ends. CDR3 length: 15 residues. The germline V gene has CDR1 MNHNS and CDR2 SASEGT. This CDR3 reads CATLGPRRGNQPQHF. The CDR3 DNA sequence: TGTGCCACATTGGGGCCCCGCAGGGGCAATCAGCCCCAGCATTTT.

This clonotype has at least ten counts. This chain joins TRBV2 and TRBJ2-4; perhaps TRBD2 as D (5 bases). The CDR3 contains 15 residues. Trimming removed 5 bases at V and 0 bases at J, with 11 bases between. Per germline, CDR1 SNHLY and CDR2 FYNNEI. The CDR3 protein is CASSRRGVAKNIQYF. Here the CDR3 DNA reads TGTGCCAGCAGTCGCCGGGGAGTAGCCAAAAACATTCAGTACTTC.

This clonotype was picked up many times. The chain joins TRBV29-1 to TRBJ1-1; D gene unclear. The CDR3 is made up of 12 amino acids. CDR1 and CDR2 (germline): SQVTM, ANQGSEA. V lost 3 bases and J 0 bases, leaving 5 bases between the germline ends. This CDR3 is CSVDSVNTEAFF. In DNA form, the CDR3 reads TGCAGCGTTGACTCCGTGAACACTGAAGCTTTCTTT.

A word on this clonotype: This may be a read error: a much more frequent sequence differs by one nucleotide. V gene TRBV9 combines with J gene TRBJ1-1, with a weak D call TRBD1 (6 bases). The CDR3 sequence is 14 residues long. Trimming removed 0 bases at V and 5 bases at J, with 11 bases between. CDR1 SGDLS and CDR2 YYNGEE come from the germline V gene. The CDR3 loop reads CASSVGGLITEAFF. The CDR3 DNA reads as TGTGCCAGCAGCGTAGGGGGGCTCATAACTGAAGCTTTCTTT.

A few counts support this clonotype. The junction departs from germline at one end; a sequencing error may be responsible. This chain connects TRBV4-1 to TRBJ2-7, with 10 bases fitting TRBD2. Germline values: CDR1 MGHRA, CDR2 YSYEKL. The CDR3 is 14 residues long. The chain's CDR3 is CARSGGGQIYEQYF. In DNA, the CDR3 is TGCGCCCGCAGCGGGGGGGGACAGATTTACGAGCAGTACTTC.

This clonotype occurred many times. The chain recombines TRBV11-2 with TRBJ2-7; TRBD1 might be the D (5 bases). Germline loops: CDR1 SGHAT, CDR2 FQNNGV. CDR3 length equals 15 residues. Trimming removed 2 bases from V and 2 bases from J, with 13 bases in between. In DNA form, the CDR3 reads TGTGCCAGCAGCTTATCTACAGGAACCGCCTACGAGCAGTACTTC. Amino acid sequence: CASSLSTGTAYEQYF.

The chain links TRBV19 to TRBJ2-5; 8 bases agree with TRBD2. The V gene's germline CDR1 is LNHDA and CDR2 SQIVND (reference sequence). The CDR3 loop spans 16 amino acids. Trimming at V came to 3 bases and at J to 1 base, leaving 7 bases not matched to a gene. The CDR3 spells CASSMGAGGVQETQYF. The CDR3, as DNA: TGTGCCAGTAGTATGGGGGCCGGGGGGGTCCAAGAGACCCAGTACTTC.

Ten or more counts support this clonotype. The chain is built from TRBV2 and TRBJ2-2; D uncertain. This CDR3 is built from 15 residues. Germline CDR1 is SNHLY and CDR2 is FYNNEI. Trimming removed 2 bases at V and 0 bases at J, with 7 bases between. CDR3 residues: CASSERRANTGELFF. CDR3 DNA: TGTGCCAGCAGTGAACGTCGGGCGAACACCGGGGAGCTGTTTTTT.